This TCR beta chain stems from a study of blood T cell repertoires in COVID-19. Overall study: There were acute and convalescent COVID-19 samples, and they came from the United States, Italy and Spain.

Sequencing used immunoSEQ multiplex PCR; TCRdb keeps in-frame clones, though not all of them. The table has about 150,000 clones, roughly four fifths seen once. CDR3 length: 13 amino acids. Deletions cut 1 base from V and 6 bases from J, with 7 bases between. Germline V gene sequence: CDR1 LGHDT, CDR2 YNNKEL (reference sequence). The V call is TRBV3-1 (or the pseudogene TRBV3-2), the J call TRBJ1-5; tentative D call: TRBD1 (5 bases). Sequenced material: peripheral blood. This receptor was taken from a human donor with acute or convalescent COVID-19. The donor label of this sample is uncertain. The CDR3 is CASSQARVQPQHF. CDR3 in DNA: TGTGCCAGCAGCCAAGCCAGGGTTCAGCCCCAGCATTTT.